This T cell receptor beta chain is from a study of cytomegalovirus exposure and HLA in healthy donors. Whole-study findings and limits: A later analysis by the authors found several of the most significant clusters apparently linked to common viral pathogens.

The V gene lost 3 bases and the J gene lost 3 bases, with 11 bases spanning the gap. The germline V gene has CDR1 MDHEN and CDR2 SYDVKM. The CDR3 is 14 residues long. The PCR employed 60 Vbeta primers together with 13 Jbeta primers. Here immunoSEQ multiplex PCR was the method, and the copy in TCRdb shows in-frame clones only, minus some. Of 180,000 or so clones in the sample, 60% to 80% are singletons; the top ten hold roughly 8.2%. In the case of this clone: Its antigen is unknown.

The sample consisted of PBMCs. V gene TRBV28 combines with J gene TRBJ1-1; TRBD1 might be the D (5 bases). The receptor was derived from a woman in her thirties or forties in good health and CMV-seropositive. The CDR3 region has the DNA TGTGCCAGCAGTTTTACAGTAGGGGACACTGAAGCTTTCTTT. This gives the protein CASSFTVGDTEAFF.